A selection of T cell receptor beta chains follows, all from one sample in a study of graft-versus-host responses after intestinal transplantation. TCRdb keeps only in-frame clones here, not all; method: immunoSEQ multiplex PCR. The sample contains 15,000 or so clones, roughly 93% of which appear only once. The source was PBMCs, collected 950 to 1,200 days after intestinal transplantation. The receptor set was obtained from a human patient who received an intestinal transplant, so some T cells may come from the graft donor. Each CDR3 is given with its conserved first and last residue. A D gene is named only where the DNA matches it firmly. Rows give clone size only sometimes, using once, few, many, or a class for an expanded clone.

CDR3 DNA: TGTGCCAGCAGTGACTCGATTGTCCGGGGGGATCGCTACGAGCAGTACTTC; CDR3 protein: CASSDSIVRGDRYEQYF; V gene: TRBV6-4; J gene: TRBJ2-7; clone size: -; D gene: TRBD2
CDR3 DNA: TGTGCCAGCACACAGGACACCGGGGAGCTGTTTTTT; CDR3 protein: CASTQDTGELFF; V gene: TRBV7-6; J gene: TRBJ2-2; clone size: -; D gene: -
CDR3 DNA: TGTGCCAGCAGCCAATTGGGGGGGCGCATCACAGATACGCAGTATTTT; CDR3 protein: CASSQLGGRITDTQYF; V gene: TRBV14; J gene: TRBJ2-3; clone size: -; D gene: -
CDR3 DNA: TGTGCCAGCAGCGGATCTAGCGGGGGATCCACAGATACGCAGTATTTT; CDR3 protein: CASSGSSGGSTDTQYF; V gene: TRBV9; J gene: TRBJ2-3; clone size: once; D gene: TRBD2
CDR3 DNA: TGTGCCAGCAGTGCTGGGGGGCGGGAGGGTTCACCCCTCCACTTT; CDR3 protein: CASSAGGREGSPLHF; V gene: TRBV5-5; J gene: TRBJ1-6; clone size: -; D gene: -
CDR3 DNA: TGTGCCAGCAGCTTGGGGGGAGGCTACGAGCAGTACTTC; CDR3 protein: CASSLGGGYEQYF; V gene: TRBV5-4; J gene: TRBJ2-7; clone size: -; D gene: -
CDR3 DNA: TGTGCCAGCAGCTTGGGGGGAAATTGGGCTACGCAGTATTTT; CDR3 protein: CASSLGGNWATQYF; V gene: TRBV5-4; J gene: TRBJ2-3; clone size: -; D gene: -
CDR3 DNA: TGTGCCAGTAGTATATTGGGAGGGACGGTCTTACTCCAGCCCCAGCATTTT; CDR3 protein: CASSILGGTVLLQPQHF; V gene: TRBV19; J gene: TRBJ1-5; clone size: -; D gene: -
CDR3 DNA: TGTGCCAGCAGCCCCGGACAGACCCCTGGAAACACCATATATTTT; CDR3 protein: CASSPGQTPGNTIYF; V gene: TRBV2; J gene: TRBJ1-3; clone size: few; D gene: -
CDR3 DNA: TGTGCCAGTAGTGTCGGGACAGGCCCATCGGCCCAGCATTTT; CDR3 protein: CASSVGTGPSAQHF; V gene: TRBV19; J gene: TRBJ1-5; clone size: -; D gene: TRBD1
CDR3 DNA: TGTGCCAGCAGCTTGGGGGGCGGCTACACCTTC; CDR3 protein: CASSLGGGYTF; V gene: TRBV5-4; J gene: TRBJ1-2; clone size: once; D gene: -
CDR3 DNA: TGTGCCAGCAGCCCCCCATCCTCCTATAATTCACCCCTCCACTTT; CDR3 protein: CASSPPSSYNSPLHF; V gene: TRBV7-9; J gene: TRBJ1-6; clone size: -; D gene: -
CDR3 DNA: TGTGCCAGCAGTTTGCACGGTCGGGATCAGCCCCAGCATTTT; CDR3 protein: CASSLHGRDQPQHF; V gene: TRBV27; J gene: TRBJ1-5; clone size: -; D gene: -
CDR3 DNA: TGTGCCATCAGTGAGACCGGGCCCTGGGATGGCTACACCTTC; CDR3 protein: CAISETGPWDGYTF; V gene: TRBV10-3; J gene: TRBJ1-2; clone size: -; D gene: -
CDR3 DNA: TGTGCCAGCAGTTACTCGTCACAGCGGAATTCACCCCTCCACTTT; CDR3 protein: CASSYSSQRNSPLHF; V gene: TRBV6-5; J gene: TRBJ1-6; clone size: -; D gene: -
CDR3 DNA: TGTGCCAGCAGCGCCGGGGCAGGGATGGGCTATGGCTACACCTTC; CDR3 protein: CASSAGAGMGYGYTF; V gene: TRBV5-8; J gene: TRBJ1-2; clone size: -; D gene: -
CDR3 DNA: TGTGCCAGCAGTTCGGCCGGAAAACTGTTTTTT; CDR3 protein: CASSSAGKLFF; V gene: TRBV27; J gene: TRBJ1-4; clone size: -; D gene: -
CDR3 DNA: TGTGCCAGCTCAACCGAGACCGGCGGGGGGGAGACCCAGTACTTC; CDR3 protein: CASSTETGGGETQYF; V gene: TRBV18; J gene: TRBJ2-5; clone size: -; D gene: TRBD2
CDR3 DNA: TGTGCCAGCAGCCTCCATAGCCCCTACTACGAGCAGTACTTC; CDR3 protein: CASSLHSPYYEQYF; V gene: TRBV7-9; J gene: TRBJ2-7; clone size: -; D gene: -
CDR3 DNA: TGTGCCAGCAGCCAAGCAATGATACGGGGCTATGGCTACACCTTC; CDR3 protein: CASSQAMIRGYGYTF; V gene: TRBV4-2; J gene: TRBJ1-2; clone size: -; D gene: -
CDR3 DNA: TGTGCCAGCAGCCTTCACCAGGGGTATGCCACTGAAGCTTTCTTT; CDR3 protein: CASSLHQGYATEAFF; V gene: TRBV14; J gene: TRBJ1-1; clone size: -; D gene: -
CDR3 DNA: TGTGCCAGCCTCGGGGGGCCATCGGAACACAATCAGCCCCAGCATTTT; CDR3 protein: CASLGGPSEHNQPQHF; V gene: TRBV11-1; J gene: TRBJ1-5; clone size: once; D gene: -
CDR3 DNA: TGTGCCAGCAGTAACCGGGACAGGCCCTATGGCTACACCTTC; CDR3 protein: CASSNRDRPYGYTF; V gene: TRBV2; J gene: TRBJ1-2; clone size: -; D gene: TRBD1
CDR3 DNA: TGTGCCAGCAGCCGGACTAGCGGGGGTTGGACAGATACGCAGTATTTT; CDR3 protein: CASSRTSGGWTDTQYF; V gene: TRBV11-2; J gene: TRBJ2-3; clone size: -; D gene: TRBD2
CDR3 DNA: TGTGCCATCAGTGAGCCGCCGGGACAGGAAGCTTTCTTT; CDR3 protein: CAISEPPGQEAFF; V gene: TRBV10-3; J gene: TRBJ1-1; clone size: few; D gene: TRBD1
CDR3 DNA: TGTGCCAGCATGGGTCCGCAGGGGGGCTACGAGCAGTACTTC; CDR3 protein: CASMGPQGGYEQYF; V gene: TRBV27; J gene: TRBJ2-7; clone size: -; D gene: -
CDR3 DNA: TGTGCCAGCAGCCAAGGTGGGGGGAGGCCCAACGAGCAGTACTTC; CDR3 protein: CASSQGGGRPNEQYF; V gene: TRBV4-2; J gene: TRBJ2-7; clone size: few; D gene: -
CDR3 DNA: TGTGCCAGCATAGACAGGGAATCTCACTATGGCTACACCTTC; CDR3 protein: CASIDRESHYGYTF; V gene: TRBV6-5; J gene: TRBJ1-2; clone size: -; D gene: TRBD1
CDR3 DNA: TGTGCCAGCAGCTTTACCGCGACAGGGGGGAATCCCTACGAGCAGTACTTC; CDR3 protein: CASSFTATGGNPYEQYF; V gene: TRBV7-9; J gene: TRBJ2-7; clone size: -; D gene: TRBD1
CDR3 DNA: TGTGCCAGCAGCTCCGAGGACGGAGTACACTATGGCTACACCTTC; CDR3 protein: CASSSEDGVHYGYTF; V gene: TRBV11-2; J gene: TRBJ1-2; clone size: -; D gene: -
CDR3 DNA: TGCAGTGTTCTTCCCACAGAGACCCAGTACTTC; CDR3 protein: CSVLPTETQYF; V gene: TRBV20-1; J gene: TRBJ2-5; clone size: -; D gene: -